The text below deals with one TCR beta chain. Its antigen is still unknown. No base quality information exists; no much larger clone differs at one position. According to the germline V gene, CDR1 reads SGHAT and CDR2 reads FQNNGV. Including the terminal cysteine and phenylalanine, the CDR3 comprises 13 residues. The kept DNA is CDR3 alone, 39 bases in frame from the first base. V loses 6 bases, J loses 1 base, and the germline ends lie 9 bases apart. This entry is derived from a study of OX40 agonist ivuxolimab in advanced cancers. In terms of the full investigation: Ivuxolimab was an agonistic, fully human IgG2 monoclonal antibody directed against OX40 (CD134), a costimulatory receptor. The paper describes the monotherapy dose-escalation part (N of about 52 patients) of the phase I trial of ivuxolimab. The purpose of peripheral TCRbeta sequencing was to test whether ivuxolimab changed TCR sequence diversity and led to clonal T-cell expansion. Patients were allowed to have had prior anti-PD-1, anti-PD-L1 or anti-CTLA-4 therapy, and 40% of the dose-escalation patients had been treated with checkpoint inhibitors. Partial responses occurred in three dose-escalation patients, of whom one had hepatocellular carcinoma and two had cutaneous melanoma. Intravenous ivuxolimab was administered to patients every 2 weeks at six dose levels: 0.01, 0.1, 0.3, 1.5, 3 and 10 mg/kg. Among the 52 dose-escalation patients, approximately 20 had hepatocellular carcinoma, approximately 15 melanoma, 9 renal cell carcinoma and 9 head and neck cancer. In the dose-escalation cohort, approximately 82% of patients were male, and the mean age was roughly 60 years with a range of roughly 23 to 79. The investigation overall reported the following: Antigen specificity was not determined for the clonally expanded peripheral T cells. Low levels of normalized T-cell clonal expansion were also seen in some patients who did not respond. At doses of 0.1 to 3.0 mg/kg, clonal expansion of both CD4+ and CD8+ blood T cells was observed from baseline to week 6. In partial responders in the 0.1-3.0 mg/kg groups, normalized peripheral clonal expansion was found to be among the lowest, especially among CD8+ T cells. After ivuxolimab, expanded clones were on average more numerous among CD8+ T cells than among CD4+ T cells.

Patients with autoimmune disease history or receiving systemic immunosuppression were excluded from the trial. Peripheral blood for TCR sequencing was drawn from every dose cohort at baseline, at cycle 4 day 1 and at cycle 7 day 1. The samples were drawn from a first-in-human, open-label, multicenter phase I dose-escalation trial of ivuxolimab. The trial enrolled adults with locally advanced or metastatic head and neck squamous cell, hepatocellular, melanoma or renal cell carcinoma. CD4+ and CD8+ T cells were sorted separately from peripheral blood before TCR sequencing. To sequence the TCRbeta CDR3 region, genomic DNA was isolated from the sorted cells. The immunoSEQ Assay was used for sequencing of TCRbeta CDR3 regions. TCRdb mirrors the immuneACCESS table, restricted to in-frame sequences. Some clones are absent from its copies; in checked studies, under half trace to an unresolved V gene, and the reason for the others is unknown. This sample lists 70,000 to 95,000 clones; approximately 94% were detected once. The top ten constitute roughly 2.6% of the sample.

The starting material was CD4+ or CD8+ T cells sorted from blood, obtained in a trial of the OX40 agonist ivuxolimab. The sequence joins TRBV11-2 to TRBJ1-2; tentative D gene TRBD1, with 6 bases matching. The source is an adult with an advanced solid tumor such as melanoma, head and neck, liver or kidney cancer. This receptor carries the CDR3 CASREQGNYGYTF. The DNA reads TGTGCCAGCAGAGAACAGGGTAACTATGGCTACACCTTC.